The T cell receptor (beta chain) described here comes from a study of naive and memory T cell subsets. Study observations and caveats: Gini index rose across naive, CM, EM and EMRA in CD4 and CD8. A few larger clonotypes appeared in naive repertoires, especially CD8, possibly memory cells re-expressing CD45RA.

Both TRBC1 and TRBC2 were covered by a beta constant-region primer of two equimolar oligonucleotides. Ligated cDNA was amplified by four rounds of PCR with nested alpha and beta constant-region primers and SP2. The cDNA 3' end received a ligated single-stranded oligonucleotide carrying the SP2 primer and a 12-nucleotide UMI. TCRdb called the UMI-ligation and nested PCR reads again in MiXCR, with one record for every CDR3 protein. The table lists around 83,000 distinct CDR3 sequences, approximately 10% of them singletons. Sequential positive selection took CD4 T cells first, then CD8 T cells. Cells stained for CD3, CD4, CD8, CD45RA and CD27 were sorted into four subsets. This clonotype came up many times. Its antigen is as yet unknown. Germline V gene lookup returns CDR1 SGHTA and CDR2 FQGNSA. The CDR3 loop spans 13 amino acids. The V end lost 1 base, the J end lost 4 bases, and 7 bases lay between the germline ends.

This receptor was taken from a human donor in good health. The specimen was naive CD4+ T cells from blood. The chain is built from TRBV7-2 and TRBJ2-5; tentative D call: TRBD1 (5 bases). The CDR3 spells CASSLDRRETQYF. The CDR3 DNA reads TGTGCCAGCAGCTTAGACAGGAGAGAGACCCAGTACTTC.